This entry lists 15 T cell receptor beta chains sequenced from one sample in a study of Graves' ophthalmopathy and Graves' hyperthyroidism. Amplification of TCR beta CDR3 regions used RNA transcripts. HTBI primers primed a first-round RT-PCR, and a second-round multiplex PCR followed. Via MiXCR, TCRdb re-called the multiplex PCR reads, giving one row per CDR3 protein. The table lists 200,000 to 300,000 distinct CDR3 sequences, around 45% of them singletons. Sequencing was done on a sample of peripheral blood. The source is an adult man with Graves' ophthalmopathy.

This clonotype was counted many times. CDR3 in amino acids: CASRNREIGPQHF. The CDR3 DNA reads as TGTGCCAGCAGAAACAGGGAGATAGGACCCCAGCATTTT. The chain recombines TRBV12-3 or TRBV12-4 with TRBJ1-5; possible D gene TRBD1, 6 bases. CDR3 length: 13 residues. Trimming removed 6 bases at V and 10 bases at J, with 16 bases between.

This clonotype turned up a few times. The chain combines TRBV10-3 with TRBJ2-3, with D unresolved. This CDR3 region has 13 residues. Trimming left V 7 bases short and J 1 base short, with 9 bases between. From germline, CDR1 is ENHRY and CDR2 SYGVKD. CDR3 protein: CAIKDLGTDTQYF. CDR3 sequence (DNA): TGTGCCATCAAGGATCTGGGCACAGATACGCAGTATTTT.

This chain connects TRBV4-2 to TRBJ2-7, with D perhaps given as TRBD1 or TRBD2 (7 bases each). CDR1 and CDR2 (germline): LGHNA, YNFKEQ. The V gene lost 3 bases and the J gene lost 4 bases, with 16 bases spanning the gap. This CDR3 spans 15 amino acids. Here the CDR3 DNA reads TGTGCCAGCAGCCAGGCACGACAGGGAGGGTACGAGCAGTACTTC. Amino acid sequence: CASSQARQGGYEQYF.

This chain connects TRBV4-1 to TRBJ2-7; 11 bases are a match to TRBD1. The junction had 11 bases not matched to a gene; V was cut back by 3 bases and J by 4 bases. The CDR3 totals 17 residues. The germline gives CDR1 MGHRA, CDR2 YSYEKL. The CDR3 sequence is CASSQGTQGTGGYEQYF. DNA for the CDR3: TGCGCCAGCAGCCAGGGTACTCAGGGGACAGGGGGGTACGAGCAGTACTTC.

The V gene is TRBV7-9, the J gene TRBJ1-5; D is undetermined. The V gene lost 1 base and the J gene lost 6 bases, with 7 bases spanning the gap. From germline, CDR1 is SEHNR and CDR2 FQNEAQ (reference sequence). The CDR3 contains 13 residues. CDR3 residues: CASSLGETQPQHF. CDR3 sequence (DNA): TGTGCCAGCAGCTTAGGGGAAACTCAGCCCCAGCATTTT. Drawing the rest from reference TRBV7-9 and TRBJ1-5, the complete variable domain is DTGVSQNPRHKITKRGQNVTFRCDPISEHNRLYWYRQTLGQGPEFLTYFQNEAQLEKSRLLSDRFSAERPKGSFSTLEIQRTEQGDSAMYLCASSLGETQPQHFGDGTRLSIL.

This clonotype was detected many times. The gene calls are TRBV7-8 and TRBJ1-1; the D gene is possibly TRBD1 (5 bases). The CDR3 runs 15 residues. The germline V gene encodes CDR1 SGHVS and CDR2 FQNEAQ. Trimming removed 2 bases from V and 3 bases from J, with 13 bases in between. The CDR3 loop is CASSLIAGLDTEAFF. In DNA, the CDR3 is TGTGCCAGCAGCTTAATTGCAGGGTTGGACACTGAAGCTTTCTTT. Looking up the rest from reference TRBV7-8 and TRBJ1-1 gives the full variable domain: GAGVSQSPRYKVAKRGQDVALRCDPISGHVSLFWYQQALGQGPEFLTYFQNEAQLDKSGLPSDRFFAERPEGSVSTLKIQRTQQEDSAVYLCASSLIAGLDTEAFFGQGTRLTVV.

This clonotype has just a few counts. The chain links TRBV2 to TRBJ2-3, with 11 bases that match TRBD1. This CDR3 has 13 residues. The germline V gene has CDR1 SNHLY and CDR2 FYNNEI. The V and J ends lost 11 bases and 4 bases, in that order; junction bases with no gene match: 5. The CDR3 protein is CASLDRGPDTQYF. The CDR3, as DNA: TGTGCCTCACTGGACAGGGGGCCAGATACGCAGTATTTT.

This chain uses TRBV10-3 with TRBJ2-7; D unclear. Germline CDR1 ENHRY, CDR2 SYGVKD. The V gene lost 0 bases and the J gene lost 4 bases, with 7 bases spanning the gap. This CDR3 comprises 13 residues. The DNA for the CDR3 is TGTGCCATCAGTGAGTCCTTCGTGTACGAGCAGTACTTC. This encodes CAISESFVYEQYF.

This clonotype came up a few times. This chain joins TRBV19 and TRBJ2-5; 7 nucleotides line up with TRBD1. V dropped 3 bases and J dropped 1; count of bases not matched to a gene: 8. From germline, CDR1 is LNHDA and CDR2 SQIVND (reference sequence). CDR3 size: 16 residues. Written as DNA, the CDR3 is TGTGCCAGTAGTATGCCCCAACGGACAGGCCAAGAGACCCAGTACTTC. Translated, it gives CASSMPQRTGQETQYF.

The CDR3 sequence is CASTSTGLGNSPLHF. CDR3 coding DNA: TGTGCCAGTACTTCTACAGGACTGGGGAATTCACCCCTCCACTTT. This rearrangement joins TRBV19 to TRBJ1-6; D is possibly TRBD1 (5 bases). The germline CDR1 and CDR2 sequences are LNHDA and SQIVND (reference sequence). The CDR3 sequence is 15 residues long. V was trimmed by 7 bases and J by 7 bases, leaving 17 bases between them.

This chain uses TRBV19 with TRBJ2-7; D call uncertain. The CDR3 has 13 amino acids. Germline CDR1 and CDR2: LNHDA and SQIVND (reference sequence). The V and J ends lost 3 bases and 2 bases respectively, with 8 bases between them. In nucleotides, the CDR3 is TGTGCCAGTAGTATTACGTCCGCCTACGAGCAGTACTTC. Protein sequence: CASSITSAYEQYF.

The chain links TRBV16 to TRBJ1-4, with D unclear. CDR3 length equals 17 residues. V was clipped by 2 bases and J by 0 bases, with 13 bases between them. Germline CDR1 is KGHSY and CDR2 is FQNENV. CDR3 sequence (DNA): TGTGCCAGCAGCCAACCCAGCCTGCCCTCAACTAATGAAAAACTGTTTTTT. Amino acids: CASSQPSLPSTNEKLFF.

This rearrangement joins TRBV10-3 to TRBJ1-5; 7 positions agree with TRBD1. Per germline, CDR1 ENHRY and CDR2 SYGVKD. The V and J ends lost 10 bases and 4 bases, in that order; junction bases with no gene match: 10. This CDR3 contains 14 residues. The DNA of the CDR3 is TGTGCCACCAGGGGCCCACAGGGGAATCAGCCCCAGCATTTT. Amino acids: CATRGPQGNQPQHF.

J is TRBJ1-1 and V is TRBV7-9, with unresolved D. The CDR3 runs 16 residues. CDR1 is SEHNR and CDR2 is FQNEAQ in the germline V gene (reference sequence). The germline V and J ends were trimmed by 5 bases and 2 bases, with 18 bases remaining between them. CDR3 protein: CASSPRLMSINTEAFF. CDR3 nucleotides: TGTGCCAGCAGCCCACGGTTAATGAGCATAAACACTGAAGCTTTCTTT.

This chain uses TRBV5-8 with TRBJ1-1, with D hard to call. The CDR3 length is 12 residues. Per germline, CDR1 SGHTS and CDR2 YDEGEE. Trimming took off 2 bases at V and 11 bases at J, with 13 bases between the two ends. The CDR3 region has the DNA TGTGCCAGCAGCTTCGGGCTGCTTGAGGCTTTCTTT. Translating it yields CASSFGLLEAFF.